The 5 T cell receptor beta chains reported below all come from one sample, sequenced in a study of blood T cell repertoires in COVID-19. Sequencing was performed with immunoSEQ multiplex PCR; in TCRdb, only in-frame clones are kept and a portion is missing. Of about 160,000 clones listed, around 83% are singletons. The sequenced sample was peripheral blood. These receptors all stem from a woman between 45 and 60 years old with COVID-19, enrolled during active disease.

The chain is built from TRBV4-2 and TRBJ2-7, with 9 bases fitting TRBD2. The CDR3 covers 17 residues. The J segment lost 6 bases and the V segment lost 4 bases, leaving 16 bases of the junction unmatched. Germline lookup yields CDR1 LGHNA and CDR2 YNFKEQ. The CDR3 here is CASSLTAYGGGAVEQYF. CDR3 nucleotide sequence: TGTGCCAGCAGCCTGACGGCGTATGGCGGGGGGGCCGTCGAGCAGTACTTC.

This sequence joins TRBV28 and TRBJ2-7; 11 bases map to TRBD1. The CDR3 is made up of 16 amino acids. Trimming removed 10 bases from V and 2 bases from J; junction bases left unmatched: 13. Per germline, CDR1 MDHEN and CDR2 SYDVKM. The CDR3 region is CATDARGQGATYEQYF. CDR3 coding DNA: TGTGCCACCGACGCCCGAGGACAGGGGGCGACCTACGAGCAGTACTTC.

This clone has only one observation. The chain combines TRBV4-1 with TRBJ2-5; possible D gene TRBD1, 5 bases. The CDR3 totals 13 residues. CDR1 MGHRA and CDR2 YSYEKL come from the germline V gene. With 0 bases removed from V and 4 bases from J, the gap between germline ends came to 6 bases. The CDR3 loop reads CASSQERGETQYF. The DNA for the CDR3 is TGCGCCAGCAGCCAAGAAAGGGGAGAGACCCAGTACTTC.

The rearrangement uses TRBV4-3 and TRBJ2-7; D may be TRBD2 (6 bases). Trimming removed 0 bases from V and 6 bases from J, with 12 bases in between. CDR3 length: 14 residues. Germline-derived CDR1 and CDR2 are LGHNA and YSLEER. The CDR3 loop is CASSQEGGPSEQYF. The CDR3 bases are TGCGCCAGCAGCCAAGAGGGGGGTCCGAGCGAGCAGTACTTC.

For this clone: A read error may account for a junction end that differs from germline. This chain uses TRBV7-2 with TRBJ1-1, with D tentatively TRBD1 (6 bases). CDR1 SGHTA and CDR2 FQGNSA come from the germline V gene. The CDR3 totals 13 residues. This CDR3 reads CASSFSRGGEGFF. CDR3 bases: TGTGCCAGCAGCTTTTCCCGAGGGGGGGAAGGTTTCTTT.